Shown below are 30 T cell receptor beta chains from a single sample sequenced in a study of Graves' ophthalmopathy and Graves' hyperthyroidism. The sequenced template was RNA, covering the TCR beta CDR3 region. RT-PCR with HTBI primers came first, then second-round multiplex PCR. TCRdb reprocessed the multiplex PCR reads with MiXCR, giving one entry per CDR3 protein. The sample yields 500,000 to 700,000 distinct CDR3 sequences, under 45% seen once. Sample: peripheral blood or thyroid tissue (not recorded which). These receptors all stem from an adult man with Graves' hyperthyroidism.

This clonotype was seen repeatedly, ten times or more. The V call is TRBV10-3, the J call TRBJ1-5; tentative D call: TRBD1 (5 bases). The ends were cut back, 3 bases at V and 7 bases at J, with 16 bases in the middle. This CDR3 comprises 15 residues. The germline V gene has CDR1 ENHRY and CDR2 SYGVKD. In nucleotides, the CDR3 is TGTGCCATCAGTGAACACACAGGAGCAGGCCAGCCCCAGCATTTT. This sequence encodes CAISEHTGAGQPQHF.

The gene calls are TRBV2 and TRBJ2-7; TRBD1 matches 10 bases. Germline V gives CDR1 SNHLY, CDR2 FYNNEI. This CDR3 has 12 amino acids. Losses at the gene ends were 6 bases for V and 7 bases for J; bases not matched to a gene: 3. The CDR3 loop reads CASRGQGREQYF. Written as DNA, the CDR3 is TGTGCCAGCAGGGGACAGGGGCGAGAGCAGTACTTC.

Points on this clonotype: This could be a read error, since a much larger clone is one nucleotide away. The CDR3 nucleotides are TGTGCTAGTGGTTTGGGCGGCTACGAGCAGTGCTTC. Encoded protein: CASGLGGYEQCF. V is TRBV12-5 and J is TRBJ2-7, with unresolved D. Per the germline V gene, CDR1 is LGHNT and CDR2 is FRNRAP. The CDR3 is made up of 12 amino acids.

The chain joins TRBV5-1 to TRBJ2-5; possible D gene TRBD2, 5 bases. In germline, CDR1 is SGHRS, CDR2 YFSETQ. The V gene lost 5 bases and the J gene lost 11 bases, with 19 bases spanning the gap. The CDR3 covers 13 residues. CDR3 protein: CASSHPEEWEQYF. The CDR3 DNA sequence: TGCGCCAGCAGTCACCCCGAGGAGTGGGAGCAGTACTTC. Combining the CDR3 with reference TRBV5-1 and TRBJ2-5 gives the whole variable domain KAGVTQTPRYLIKTRGQQVTLSCSPISGHRSVSWYQQTPGQGLQFLFEYFSETQRNKGNFPGRFSGRQFSNSRSEMNVSTLELGDSALYLCASSHPEEWEQYFGPGTRLLVL.

This clonotype has just a few counts. The chain recombines TRBV6-5 with TRBJ1-1, with TRBD1 matching 7 bases. The J segment lost 1 base and the V segment lost 1 base, leaving 12 bases of the junction unmatched. The CDR3 contains 18 residues. Germline V gene sequence: CDR1 MNHEY, CDR2 SVGAGI. The CDR3 region has the DNA TGTGCCAGCAGTTACTACGACCAGGAACAGGGGACGAACACTGAAGCTTTCTTT. Its protein is CASSYYDQEQGTNTEAFF.

The V and J genes are TRBV29-1 and TRBJ1-2, with no clear D. Looked up from germline, CDR1 is SQVTM and CDR2 is ANQGSEA. The CDR3 is made up of 15 amino acids. Trimming shortened V by 0 bases and J by 4 bases, and 15 bases separated the two germline ends. The CDR3 loop is CSVEDRAIWGYGYTF. Here the CDR3 DNA reads TGCAGCGTTGAAGATAGAGCGATTTGGGGCTATGGCTACACCTTC.

V and J are TRBV29-1 and TRBJ1-1, with a tentative D call TRBD1 (5 bases). Trimming took 8 bases from V and 1 from J, leaving 17 bases between them. The CDR3 covers 14 residues. Germline CDR1 reads SQVTM; CDR2 reads ANQGSEA. The CDR3 coding sequence is TGCAGCAGTCCCGGGGCCCTGGGGAACACTGAAGCTTTCTTT. Translated: CSSPGALGNTEAFF.

The chain carries TRBV6-1 and TRBJ1-2; 8 nucleotides line up with TRBD1. The CDR3 totals 13 residues. Trimming at V came to 6 bases and at J to 12 bases, leaving 12 bases not matched to a gene. Germline CDR1 is MNHNS and CDR2 is SASEGT. The CDR3 sequence is CASRGQGGSGNTF. In DNA, the CDR3 is TGTGCCAGCAGAGGACAGGGAGGCTCTGGAAACACCTTC.

This clonotype was counted ten times or more. V and J are TRBV3-1 and TRBJ2-7; 9 bases are shared with TRBD1. Germline assignment: CDR1 LGHDT and CDR2 YNNKEL (reference sequence). With V trimmed by 7 bases and J by 4 bases, 8 bases remained unmatched. CDR3 length: 14 amino acids. Here the CDR3 DNA reads TGTGCCAGCACCTCCGGGACAGGGATTTACGAGCAGTACTTC. Amino acid sequence: CASTSGTGIYEQYF.

On this clonotype: A much larger clonotype is one base distant, so this may be a read error. V usage is TRBV19 and J usage is TRBJ1-5; 7 positions match TRBD1. The CDR3 covers 15 residues. The V gene's germline CDR1 is LNHDA and CDR2 SQIVND (reference sequence). Trimming removed 6 bases from V and 5 bases from J; junction bases left unmatched: 10. CDR3 nucleotide sequence: TGTGCCAGTAGACCGCAGGGCAGGGGGTATCAGCCCCAGCATTTT. It is translated as CASRPQGRGYQPQHF.

This clonotype was detected many times. This chain uses TRBV11-3 with TRBJ2-5; possibly TRBD1 or TRBD2 for D (8 bases each). With 3 bases removed from V and 3 bases from J, the gap between germline ends came to 14 bases. The CDR3 runs to 15 residues. Germline assignment: CDR1 SGHNT and CDR2 YENEEA. For the CDR3, the DNA is TGTGCCAGCAGCTTCGACAGGGGACTAGAAGAGACCCAGTACTTC. Amino acids: CASSFDRGLEETQYF.

In this sample, this clonotype turned up many times. The rearrangement joins TRBV29-1 to TRBJ1-2; D gene ambiguous. The germline gives CDR1 SQVTM, CDR2 ANQGSEA. The V end was cut by 4 bases, the J end by 8 bases, with 8 bases between. The CDR3 length is 10 residues. The CDR3 region has the DNA TGCAGCGTTGGGACCGGGGGCTACACCTTC. Protein sequence: CSVGTGGYTF.

The rearrangement links TRBV20-1 to TRBJ2-7; D may match TRBD1 or TRBD2 (5 bases each). Germline CDR1 and CDR2: DFQATT and SNEGSKA (reference sequence). There are 14 residues in the CDR3. Trimming stripped 3 bases from V and 4 bases from J, with 16 bases between. CDR3 amino acids: CSARRTTGSYEQYF. The CDR3 DNA reads as TGCAGTGCTAGGCGGACAACGGGATCTTACGAGCAGTACTTC.

At least ten counts were recorded for this clonotype. The gene calls are TRBV29-1 and TRBJ1-4, with TRBD1 matching 8 bases. The CDR3 is 16 amino acids. V shed 3 bases, J shed 1 base, and the junction held 7 bases outside the gene matches. Germline-derived CDR1 and CDR2 are SQVTM and ANQGSEA. The DNA for the CDR3 is TGCAGCGTTGACGCGCAGGGGGCCGGAACTAATGAAAAACTGTTTTTT. Translating gives CSVDAQGAGTNEKLFF.

The genes are TRBV29-1 and TRBJ2-5; 9 nucleotides match TRBD1. CDR1 is SQVTM and CDR2 is ANQGSEA in the germline V gene. Trimming at V came to 8 bases and at J to 4 bases, leaving 11 bases not matched to a gene. CDR3 length equals 14 residues. The chain's CDR3 is CSTGTGTSGETQYF. In DNA, the CDR3 is TGCAGCACGGGGACAGGGACCTCCGGAGAGACCCAGTACTTC.

This clonotype has a count of ten or more. The gene calls are TRBV5-8 and TRBJ2-2; 7 positions match TRBD2. J lost 4 bases, V lost 3 bases, and 3 bases had no gene match. Germline V gives CDR1 SGHTS, CDR2 YDEGEE. This CDR3 has 14 residues. Here the CDR3 reads CASSSRGVTGELFF. CDR3 nucleotides: TGTGCCAGCAGCTCTCGGGGGGTCACCGGGGAGCTGTTTTTT. Using reference TRBV5-8 and TRBJ2-2 for the parts outside the CDR3, the full variable domain is EAGVTQSPTHLIKTRGQQATLRCSPISGHTSVYWYQQALGLGLQFLLWYDEGEERNRGNFPPRFSGRQFPNYSSELNVNALELEDSALYLCASSSRGVTGELFFGEGSRLTVL.

The J gene is TRBJ2-7, the V gene TRBV7-9, with TRBD1 as a possible D gene (6 bases). The CDR3 runs to 15 residues. With 3 bases removed from V and 3 bases from J, the gap between germline ends came to 15 bases. The germline V gene encodes CDR1 SEHNR and CDR2 FQNEAQ (reference sequence). The CDR3 loop is CASSLGRGRIYEQYF. The CDR3 region has the DNA TGTGCCAGCAGCTTGGGCAGGGGCCGAATCTACGAGCAGTACTTC.

This clonotype was seen many times. Because it lacks the conserved phenylalanine or tryptophan at the end, this CDR3 is likely a read error. The DNA is left out, because the CDR3 cannot be placed on it with certainty; the CDR3 is given as TCRdb lists it. The chain has TRBV15 and TRBJ2-5; TRBD1 is the table's D call and was not checked against the DNA. Counting both end residues, the CDR3 totals 10 amino acids. Germline-derived CDR1 and CDR2 are LNHNV and YYDKDF (reference sequence). The CDR3 sequence is CATSLNGGAG.

As to this clonotype: One end of the junction does not line up with germline, which may come from a read error. The chain uses TRBV20-1 and TRBJ2-7; D remains ambiguous. The CDR3 is 11 amino acids. CDR1 is DFQATT, CDR2 SNEGSKA, per germline (reference sequence). The CDR3 protein is CSARDLDELYF. As DNA, the CDR3 is TGCAGTGCTAGAGATTTGGACGAGCTGTACTTC.

This chain connects TRBV6-6 to TRBJ1-1; D is undetermined. The CDR3 contains 16 residues. Germline V lookup: CDR1 MNHNY, CDR2 SVGAGI (reference sequence). Trimming pared 5 bases from V and 6 bases from J, leaving 22 bases between. The CDR3 nucleotides read TGTGCCAGCAGTCCCACCCTGGGGTCCCAGAAGCCTGAAGCTTTCTTT. Its translation is CASSPTLGSQKPEAFF.

This clonotype showed up just a few times. The chain couples TRBV12-5 to TRBJ2-7, with TRBD2 matching over 9 bases. Germline CDR1 and CDR2: LGHNT and FRNRAP. This CDR3 is 15 amino acids long. V lost 3 bases to trimming and J lost 3 bases; unmatched junction nucleotides: 6. The CDR3 DNA follows: TGTGCTAGTGGTTTCCGTCCTAGCGGGAACTACGAGCAGTACTTC. Protein product: CASGFRPSGNYEQYF.

The chain is built from TRBV25-1 and TRBJ2-5, with 8 positions matching TRBD1. The CDR3 is made up of 12 amino acids. The V and J ends lost 9 bases and 4 bases, in that order; junction bases with no gene match: 4. CDR1 MGHDK and CDR2 SYGVNS come from the germline V gene. The CDR3 DNA sequence: TGTGCCAGAGAAGACAGGGGAGAGACCCAGTACTTC. This gives the protein CAREDRGETQYF.

This clonotype was seen once. The rearrangement uses TRBV7-9 and TRBJ2-7, with D possibly being TRBD1 (6 bases). The end of the DNA is better explained by TRBJ2-4, so the J call may be wrong. CDR1 SEHNR and CDR2 FQNEAQ come from the germline V gene (reference sequence). The CDR3 runs 14 residues. CDR3 nucleotides: TGTGCCAGCAGCTTTCAGGGGTACCAAAACATTCAGTACTTC. It translates to CASSFQGYQNIQYF.

The chain combines TRBV15 with TRBJ2-5; no firm D call. The V gene's germline CDR1 is LNHNV and CDR2 YYDKDF (reference sequence). The CDR3 consists of 14 residues. V lost 3 bases, J lost 5 bases, and 13 bases lay in between. The CDR3 DNA reads TGTGCCACCAGCAGCTCCCTAACAAGTGAGACCCAGTACTTC. This encodes CATSSSLTSETQYF. Based on the CDR3 plus reference TRBV15 and TRBJ2-5, the full variable domain is DAMVIQNPRYQVTQFGKPVTLSCSQTLNHNVMYWYQQKSSQAPKLLFHYYDKDFNNEADTPDNFQSRRPNTSFCFLDIRSPGLGDTAMYLCATSSSLTSETQYFGPGTRLLVL.

About this clonotype: One base away lies a much larger clone, so this may be a sequencing read error. The chain links TRBV10-3 to TRBJ1-1, with D hard to call. The CDR3 extends over 14 amino acids. The V gene's germline CDR1 is ENHRY and CDR2 SYGVKD. This CDR3 reads CTIGSPGEGTEAFF. CDR3 bases: TGTACCATCGGAAGTCCTGGGGAAGGCACTGAAGCTTTCTTT.

This clonotype was counted many times. The conserved closing phenylalanine or tryptophan is absent in this CDR3, likely reflecting a read error. This sequence joins TRBV29-1 and TRBJ1-1; D is uncertain. Germline-derived CDR1 and CDR2 are SQVTM and ANQGSEA. The V end lost 7 bases, the J end lost 0 bases, and 9 bases lay between the germline ends. This CDR3 region has 12 residues. The CDR3 spells CSGRRLNTEAFL. The CDR3 DNA reads as TGCAGCGGGAGAAGGCTGAACACTGAAGCTTTCCTT.

This chain uses TRBV29-1 with TRBJ1-2, with TRBD1 as a possible D gene (5 bases). Per germline, CDR1 SQVTM and CDR2 ANQGSEA. The CDR3 has 12 amino acids. Deletions cut 6 bases from V and 12 bases from J, with 20 bases between. The CDR3 region is CSVRDGKLGNTF. DNA for the CDR3: TGCAGCGTGCGGGACGGAAAACTAGGAAACACCTTC.

This clonotype was picked up many times. V usage is TRBV6-1 and J usage is TRBJ2-7; D possibly corresponds to TRBD1 (6 bases). Germline CDR1 and CDR2: MNHNS and SASEGT. CDR3 length equals 13 residues. Trimming stripped 4 bases from V and 6 bases from J, with 13 bases between. The CDR3 reads CASSAQGLGEQYF. In nucleotides, the CDR3 is TGTGCCAGCAGTGCGCAGGGGCTGGGCGAGCAGTACTTC.

This clonotype was seen at least ten times. The V gene is TRBV11-2, the J gene TRBJ1-1; tentatively, D is TRBD1 (6 bases). Looked up from germline, CDR1 is SGHAT and CDR2 is FQNNGV. V lost 1 base, J lost 4 bases, and 13 bases lay in between. The CDR3 contains 15 residues. The CDR3 region is CASSLVGGRSTEAFF. The CDR3 DNA reads TGTGCCAGCAGCTTAGTCGGGGGGCGTAGCACTGAAGCTTTCTTT. Combining the CDR3 with reference TRBV11-2 and TRBJ1-1 gives the whole variable domain EAGVAQSPRYKIIEKRQSVAFWCNPISGHATLYWYQQILGQGPKLLIQFQNNGVVDDSQLPKDRFSAERLKGVDSTLKIQPAKLEDSAVYLCASSLVGGRSTEAFFGQGTRLTVV.

Note on this clonotype: Since no conserved phenylalanine or tryptophan closes the CDR3, a read error is the likely cause. The limits of the CDR3 on the DNA are not certain, so only TCRdb's listed CDR3 is given. V is TRBV7-8 and J is TRBJ1-3. Both ends counted, the CDR3 spans 8 residues. Germline lookup yields CDR1 SGHVS and CDR2 FQNEAQ. The CDR3 region is CASSLWLA.